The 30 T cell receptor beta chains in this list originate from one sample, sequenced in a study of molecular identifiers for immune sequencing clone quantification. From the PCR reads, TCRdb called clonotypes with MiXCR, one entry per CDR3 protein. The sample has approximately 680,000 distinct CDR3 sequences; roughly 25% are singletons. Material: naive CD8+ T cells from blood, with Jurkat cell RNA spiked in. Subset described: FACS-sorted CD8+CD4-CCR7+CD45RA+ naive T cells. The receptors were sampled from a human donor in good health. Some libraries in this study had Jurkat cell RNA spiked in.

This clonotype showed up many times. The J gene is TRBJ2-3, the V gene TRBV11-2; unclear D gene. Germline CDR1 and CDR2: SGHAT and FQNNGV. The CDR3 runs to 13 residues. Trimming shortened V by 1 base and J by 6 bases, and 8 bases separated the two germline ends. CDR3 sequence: CASSLVNSDTQYF. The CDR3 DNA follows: TGTGCCAGCAGCTTAGTTAACTCCGATACGCAGTATTTT.

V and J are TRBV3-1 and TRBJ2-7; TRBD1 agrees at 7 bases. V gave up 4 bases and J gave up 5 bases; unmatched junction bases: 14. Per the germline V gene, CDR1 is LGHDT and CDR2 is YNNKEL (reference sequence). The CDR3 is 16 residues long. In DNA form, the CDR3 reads TGTGCCAGCAGCCTCCGAGGGACAGTTTTTCAGGACGAGCAGTACTTC. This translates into CASSLRGTVFQDEQYF.

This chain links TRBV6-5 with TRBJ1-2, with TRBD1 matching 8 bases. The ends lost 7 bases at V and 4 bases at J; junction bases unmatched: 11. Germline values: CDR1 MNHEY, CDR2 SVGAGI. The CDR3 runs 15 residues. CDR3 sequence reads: CASTERQGWAYGYTF. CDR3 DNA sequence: TGTGCCAGCACCGAAAGACAGGGGTGGGCCTATGGCTACACCTTC.

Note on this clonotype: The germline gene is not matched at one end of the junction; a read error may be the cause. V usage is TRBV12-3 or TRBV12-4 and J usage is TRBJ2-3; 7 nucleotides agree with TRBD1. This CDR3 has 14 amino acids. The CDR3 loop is CASSLGGGTDTQCF. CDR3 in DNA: TGTGCCAGCAGTTTAGGAGGGGGCACAGATACGCAGTGTTTT.

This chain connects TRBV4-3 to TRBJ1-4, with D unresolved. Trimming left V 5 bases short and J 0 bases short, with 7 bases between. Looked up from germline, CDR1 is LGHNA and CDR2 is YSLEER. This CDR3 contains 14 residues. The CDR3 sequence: CASSATATNEKLFF. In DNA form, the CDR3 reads TGCGCCAGCAGCGCAACAGCAACTAATGAAAAACTGTTTTTT.

CDR3 protein: CAGGGTRAQPQHF. CDR3 in DNA: TGTGCCGGGGGGGGGACCAGGGCCCAGCCCCAGCATTTT. This chain connects TRBV6-6 to TRBJ1-5; tentative D call: TRBD1 (5 bases). Per the germline V gene, CDR1 is MNHNY and CDR2 is SVGAGI (reference sequence). This CDR3 is built from 13 residues. The germline V and J ends were trimmed by 11 bases and 7 bases, with 18 bases remaining between them.

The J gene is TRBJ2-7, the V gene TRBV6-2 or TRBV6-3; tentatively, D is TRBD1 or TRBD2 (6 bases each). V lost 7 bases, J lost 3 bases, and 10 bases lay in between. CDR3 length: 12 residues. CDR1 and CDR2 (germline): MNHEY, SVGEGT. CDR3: CASMRGVYEQYF. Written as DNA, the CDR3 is TGTGCCAGCATGAGGGGGGTCTACGAGCAGTACTTC.

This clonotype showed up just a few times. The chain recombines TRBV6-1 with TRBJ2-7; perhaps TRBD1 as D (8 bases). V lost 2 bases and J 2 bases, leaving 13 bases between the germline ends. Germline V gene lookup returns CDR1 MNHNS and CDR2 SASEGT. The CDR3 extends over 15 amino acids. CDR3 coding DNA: TGTGCCAGCAGTGAAACAGGGGGGGGTACCTACGAGCAGTACTTC. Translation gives CASSETGGGTYEQYF.

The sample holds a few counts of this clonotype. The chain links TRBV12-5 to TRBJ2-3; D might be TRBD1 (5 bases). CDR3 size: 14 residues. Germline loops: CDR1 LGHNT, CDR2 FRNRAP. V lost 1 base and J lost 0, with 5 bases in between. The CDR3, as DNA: TGTGCTAGTGGTTTGGGGACAAGCACAGATACGCAGTATTTT. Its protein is CASGLGTSTDTQYF.

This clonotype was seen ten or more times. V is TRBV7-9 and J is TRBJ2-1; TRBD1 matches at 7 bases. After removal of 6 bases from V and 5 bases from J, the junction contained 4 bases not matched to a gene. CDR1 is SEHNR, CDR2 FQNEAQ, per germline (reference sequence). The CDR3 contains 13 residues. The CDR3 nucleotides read TGTGCCAGCAGGTCCGGGACAGACAATGAGCAGTTCTTC. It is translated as CASRSGTDNEQFF.

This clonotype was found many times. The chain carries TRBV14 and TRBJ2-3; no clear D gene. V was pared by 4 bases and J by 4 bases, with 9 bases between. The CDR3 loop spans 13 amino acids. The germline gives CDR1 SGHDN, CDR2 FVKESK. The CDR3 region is CASSPWGADTQYF. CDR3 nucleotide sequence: TGTGCCAGCAGCCCTTGGGGTGCAGATACGCAGTATTTT.

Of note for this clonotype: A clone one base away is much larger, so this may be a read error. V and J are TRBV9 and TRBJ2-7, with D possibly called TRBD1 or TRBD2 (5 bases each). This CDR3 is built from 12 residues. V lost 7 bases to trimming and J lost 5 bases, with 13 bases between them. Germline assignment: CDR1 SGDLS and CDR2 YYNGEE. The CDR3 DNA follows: TGTGCCAGCGGCCGGGACCTCGACGAGCAGTACTTC. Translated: CASGRDLDEQYF.

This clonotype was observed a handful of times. For the CDR3, the DNA is TGTGCCAGCAGCGGGACCTGGGATGGCTACACCTTC. Its protein is CASSGTWDGYTF. This chain links TRBV7-9 with TRBJ1-2; the D gene is possibly TRBD1 (5 bases). Germline CDR1 reads SEHNR; CDR2 reads FQNEAQ (reference sequence). The germline V and J ends were trimmed by 5 bases and 6 bases, with 10 bases remaining between them. The CDR3 covers 12 residues.

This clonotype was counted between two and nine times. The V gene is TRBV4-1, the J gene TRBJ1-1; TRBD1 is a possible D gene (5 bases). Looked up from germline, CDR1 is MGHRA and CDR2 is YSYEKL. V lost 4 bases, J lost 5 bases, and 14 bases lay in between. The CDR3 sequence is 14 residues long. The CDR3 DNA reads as TGCGCCAGCAGCCGTCAAGCGGCAGGGACTGAAGCTTTCTTT. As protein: CASSRQAAGTEAFF.

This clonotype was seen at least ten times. DNA of the CDR3: TGTGCCAGCAGCCCTGGAGGGAATAACAATCAGCCCCAGCATTTT. This sequence encodes CASSPGGNNNQPQHF. V is TRBV9 and J is TRBJ1-5; the D is unclear. The CDR3 loop spans 15 amino acids. V shed 4 bases and J shed 3 bases, with 14 bases lying between them. CDR1 is SGDLS, CDR2 YYNGEE, per germline.

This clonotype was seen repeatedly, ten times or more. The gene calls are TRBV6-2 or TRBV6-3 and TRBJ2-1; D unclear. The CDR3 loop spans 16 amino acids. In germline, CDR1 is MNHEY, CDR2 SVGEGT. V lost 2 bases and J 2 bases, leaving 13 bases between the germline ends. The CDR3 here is CASSYEVFGPYNEQFF. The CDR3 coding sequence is TGTGCCAGCAGTTACGAAGTATTTGGCCCCTACAATGAGCAGTTCTTC.

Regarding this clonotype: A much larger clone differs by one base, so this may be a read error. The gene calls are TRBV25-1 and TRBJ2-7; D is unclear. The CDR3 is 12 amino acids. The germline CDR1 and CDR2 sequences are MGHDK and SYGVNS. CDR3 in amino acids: CAGSDVSYEQYF. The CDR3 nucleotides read TGTGCCGGCAGTGACGTCTCCTACGAGCAGTACTTC.

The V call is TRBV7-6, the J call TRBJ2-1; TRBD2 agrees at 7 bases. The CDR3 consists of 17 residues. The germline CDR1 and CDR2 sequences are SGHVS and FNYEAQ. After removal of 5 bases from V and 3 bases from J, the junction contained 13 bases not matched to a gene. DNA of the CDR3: TGTGCCAGCAGCCCCACCCGGGCTAGCGGCCGCTACAATGAGCAGTTCTTC. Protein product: CASSPTRASGRYNEQFF.

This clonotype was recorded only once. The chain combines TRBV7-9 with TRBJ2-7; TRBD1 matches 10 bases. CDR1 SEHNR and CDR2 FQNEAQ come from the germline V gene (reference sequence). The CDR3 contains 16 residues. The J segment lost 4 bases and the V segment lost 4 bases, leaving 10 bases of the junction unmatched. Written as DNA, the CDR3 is TGTGCCAGCAGCTCGAGCCCGGGACAGGGGTTGTACGAGCAGTACTTC. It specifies CASSSSPGQGLYEQYF.

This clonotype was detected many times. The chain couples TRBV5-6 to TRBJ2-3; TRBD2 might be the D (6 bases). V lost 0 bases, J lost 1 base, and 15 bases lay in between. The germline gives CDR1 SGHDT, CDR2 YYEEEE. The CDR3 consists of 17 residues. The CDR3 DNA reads TGTGCCAGCAGCTTGGTGGGGAGCGGGCACCGCACAGATACGCAGTATTTT. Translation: CASSLVGSGHRTDTQYF.

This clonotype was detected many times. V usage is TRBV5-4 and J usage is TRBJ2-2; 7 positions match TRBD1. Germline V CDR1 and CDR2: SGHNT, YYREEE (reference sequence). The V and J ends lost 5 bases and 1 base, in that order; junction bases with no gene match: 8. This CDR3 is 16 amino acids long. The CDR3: CASRSTQGRNTGELFF. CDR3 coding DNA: TGTGCCAGCAGGTCCACACAGGGGAGGAACACCGGGGAGCTGTTTTTT.

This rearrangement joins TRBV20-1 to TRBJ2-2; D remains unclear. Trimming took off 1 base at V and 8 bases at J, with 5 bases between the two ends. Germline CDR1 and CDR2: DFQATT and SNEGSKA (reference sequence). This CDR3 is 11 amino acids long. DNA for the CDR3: TGCAGTGCTAGAGTAGGAGGGGAGCTGTTTTTT. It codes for CSARVGGELFF.

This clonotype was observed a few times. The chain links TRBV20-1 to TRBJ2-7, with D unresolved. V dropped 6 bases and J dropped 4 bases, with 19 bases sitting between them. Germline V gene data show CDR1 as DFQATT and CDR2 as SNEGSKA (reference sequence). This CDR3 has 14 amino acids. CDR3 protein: CSADLLLGRYEQYF. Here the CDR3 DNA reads TGCAGTGCAGACCTCCTCCTAGGCCGTTACGAGCAGTACTTC.

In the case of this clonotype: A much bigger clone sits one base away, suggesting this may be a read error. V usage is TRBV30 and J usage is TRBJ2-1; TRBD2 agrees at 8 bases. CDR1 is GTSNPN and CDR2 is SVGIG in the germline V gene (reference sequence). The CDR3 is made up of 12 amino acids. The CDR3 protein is CAWERGLNEQLF. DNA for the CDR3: TGTGCCTGGGAGCGGGGGCTTAATGAGCAGCTCTTC. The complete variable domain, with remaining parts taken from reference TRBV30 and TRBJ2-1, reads SQTIHQWPATLVQPVGSPLSLECTVEGTSNPNLYWYRQAAGRGLQLLFYSVGIGQISSEVPQNLSASRPQDRQFILSSKKLLLSDSGFYLCAWERGLNEQLFGPGTRLTVL.

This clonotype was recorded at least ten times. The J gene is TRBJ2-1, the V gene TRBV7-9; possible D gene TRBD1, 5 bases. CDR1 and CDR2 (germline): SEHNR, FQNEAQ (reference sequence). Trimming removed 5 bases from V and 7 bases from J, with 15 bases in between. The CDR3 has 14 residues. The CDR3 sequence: CASSPPRAGNEQFF. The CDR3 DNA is TGTGCCAGCAGCCCGCCCAGGGCCGGGAATGAGCAGTTCTTC. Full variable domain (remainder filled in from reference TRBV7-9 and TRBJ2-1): DTGVSQNPRHKITKRGQNVTFRCDPISEHNRLYWYRQTLGQGPEFLTYFQNEAQLEKSRLLSDRFSAERPKGSFSTLEIQRTEQGDSAMYLCASSPPRAGNEQFFGPGTRLTVL.

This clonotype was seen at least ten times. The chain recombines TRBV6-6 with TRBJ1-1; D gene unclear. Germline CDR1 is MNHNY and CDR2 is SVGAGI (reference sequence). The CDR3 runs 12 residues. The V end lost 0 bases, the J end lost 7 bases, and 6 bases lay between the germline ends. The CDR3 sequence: CASSYSGSEAFF. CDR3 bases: TGTGCCAGCAGTTACTCGGGGAGTGAAGCTTTCTTT.

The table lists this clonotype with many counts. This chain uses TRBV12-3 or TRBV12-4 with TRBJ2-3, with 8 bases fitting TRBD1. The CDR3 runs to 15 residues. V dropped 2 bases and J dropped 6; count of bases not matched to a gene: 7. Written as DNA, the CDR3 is TGTGCCAGCAGTTTAAACAGGGGGTCCTGGGATACGCAGTATTTT. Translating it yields CASSLNRGSWDTQYF.

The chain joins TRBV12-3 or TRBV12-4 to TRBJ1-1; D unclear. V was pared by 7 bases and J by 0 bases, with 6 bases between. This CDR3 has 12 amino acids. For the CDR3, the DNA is TGTGCCAGCACCGCTATGAACACTGAAGCTTTCTTT. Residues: CASTAMNTEAFF.

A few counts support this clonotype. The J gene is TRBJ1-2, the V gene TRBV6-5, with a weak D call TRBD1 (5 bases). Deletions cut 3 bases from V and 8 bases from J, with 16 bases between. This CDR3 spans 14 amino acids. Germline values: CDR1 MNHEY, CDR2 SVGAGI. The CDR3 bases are TGTGCCAGCAGTTATTTCGGGGGGTCGGACGGCTACACCTTC. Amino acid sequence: CASSYFGGSDGYTF.

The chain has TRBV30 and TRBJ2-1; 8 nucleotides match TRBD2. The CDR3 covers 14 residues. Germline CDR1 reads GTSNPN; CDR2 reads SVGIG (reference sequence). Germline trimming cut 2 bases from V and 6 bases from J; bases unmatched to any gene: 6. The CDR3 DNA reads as TGTGCCTGGAGTCACTCGGGAGGGGTCAATGAGCAGTTCTTC. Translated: CAWSHSGGVNEQFF.